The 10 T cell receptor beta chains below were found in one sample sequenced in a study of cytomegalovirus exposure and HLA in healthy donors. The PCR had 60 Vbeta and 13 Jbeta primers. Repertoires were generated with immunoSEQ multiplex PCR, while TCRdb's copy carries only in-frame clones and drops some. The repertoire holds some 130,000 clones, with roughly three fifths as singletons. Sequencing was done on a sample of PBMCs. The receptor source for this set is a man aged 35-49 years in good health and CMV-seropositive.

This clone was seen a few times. The CDR3 sequence: CASSLNAGGGVYGYTF. The CDR3 nucleotides are TGTGCCAGCAGCTTAAATGCAGGGGGCGGGGTCTATGGCTACACCTTC. This chain uses TRBV7-2 with TRBJ1-2; 8 nucleotides align to TRBD1. The CDR3 contains 16 residues. Germline V gene data show CDR1 as SGHTA and CDR2 as FQGNSA. V shed 2 bases, J shed 4 bases, and the junction held 9 bases outside the gene matches.

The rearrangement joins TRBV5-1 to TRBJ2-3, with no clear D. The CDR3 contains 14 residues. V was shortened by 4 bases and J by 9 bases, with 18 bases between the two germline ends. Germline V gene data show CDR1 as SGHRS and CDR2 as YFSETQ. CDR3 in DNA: TGCGCCAGCAGCCGTAGCACTAAAGTTGCCACGCAGTATTTT. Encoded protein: CASSRSTKVATQYF.

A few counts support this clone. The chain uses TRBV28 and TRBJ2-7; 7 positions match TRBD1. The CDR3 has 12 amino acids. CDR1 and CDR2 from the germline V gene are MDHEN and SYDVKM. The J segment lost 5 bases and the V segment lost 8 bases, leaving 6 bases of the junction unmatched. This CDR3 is CASSTGSDEQYF. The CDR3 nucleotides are TGTGCCAGCTCGACAGGGTCCGACGAGCAGTACTTC.

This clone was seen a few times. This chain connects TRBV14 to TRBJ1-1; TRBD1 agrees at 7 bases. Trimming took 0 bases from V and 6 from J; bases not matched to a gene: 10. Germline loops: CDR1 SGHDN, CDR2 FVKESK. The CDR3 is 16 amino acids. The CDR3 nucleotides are TGTGCCAGCAGCCAAGAGGGACAGATTGGCGGCGCTGAAGCTTTCTTT. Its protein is CASSQEGQIGGAEAFF.

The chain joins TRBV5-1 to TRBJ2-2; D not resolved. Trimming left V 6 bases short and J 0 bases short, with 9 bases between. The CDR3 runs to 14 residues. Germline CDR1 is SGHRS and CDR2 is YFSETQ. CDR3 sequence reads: CASNSLANTGELFF. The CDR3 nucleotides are TGCGCCAGCAACAGTCTCGCGAACACCGGGGAGCTGTTTTTT.

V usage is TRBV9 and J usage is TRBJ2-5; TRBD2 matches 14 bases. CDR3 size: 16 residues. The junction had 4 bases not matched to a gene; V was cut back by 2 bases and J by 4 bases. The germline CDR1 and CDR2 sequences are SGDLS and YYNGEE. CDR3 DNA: TGTGCCAGCAGCGTGACTAGCGGGGGGGGCCGAGAGACCCAGTACTTC. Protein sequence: CASSVTSGGGRETQYF.

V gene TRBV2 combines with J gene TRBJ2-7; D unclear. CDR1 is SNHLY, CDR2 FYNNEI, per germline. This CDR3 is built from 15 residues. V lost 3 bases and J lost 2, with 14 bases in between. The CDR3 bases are TGTGCCAGCAGTGACGGCCAGGCTTCACCCTACGAGCAGTACTTC. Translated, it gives CASSDGQASPYEQYF.

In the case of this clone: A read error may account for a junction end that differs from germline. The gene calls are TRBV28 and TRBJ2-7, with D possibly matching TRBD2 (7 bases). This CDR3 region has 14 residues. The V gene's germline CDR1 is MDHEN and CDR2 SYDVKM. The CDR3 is CASIRRVGGDEQHF. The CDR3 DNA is TGTGCCAGCATACGCAGGGTAGGGGGGGACGAGCAGCACTTC.

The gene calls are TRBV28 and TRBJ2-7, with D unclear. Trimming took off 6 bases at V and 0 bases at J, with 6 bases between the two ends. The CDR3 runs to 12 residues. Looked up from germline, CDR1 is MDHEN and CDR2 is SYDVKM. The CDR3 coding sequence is TGTGCCAGCAGCTCGGGCTCCTACGAGCAGTACTTC. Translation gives CASSSGSYEQYF.

CDR3: CASSLSSGYYSGNTIYF. In DNA, the CDR3 is TGTGCCAGCAGTCTCAGTTCAGGCTATTACTCTGGAAACACCATATATTTT. The chain joins TRBV7-9 to TRBJ1-3; D is unresolved. Per germline, CDR1 SEHNR and CDR2 FQNEAQ (reference sequence). Trimming stripped 6 bases from V and 0 bases from J, with 18 bases between. The length of the CDR3 is 17 residues.